One and the same sample provided the 21 T cell receptor beta chains below, sequenced in a study of lymphopenia after photon versus proton radiotherapy (dated by TCRdb to between 2018 and 2021). The library was built by means of the immunoSEQ multiplex PCR assay. Held by TCRdb, this immuneACCESS table contains in-frame sequences only and omits some clones. Under half of the omission traces to an unresolved V gene where checked; the cause of the rest is unknown. The sample has some 70,000 clones on record, 85% to 90% of them singletons. The leading ten clones occupy 10% to 14% of the sample. Sequencing used peripheral blood, obtained from a patient treated with proton-based radiotherapy. Every receptor here comes from an elderly man with esophageal cancer.

The chain recombines TRBV27 with TRBJ2-5, with TRBD1 identical over 10 bases. The J call could be wrong; TRBJ2-7 is a better fit for the DNA end. Germline V gene data show CDR1 as MNHEY and CDR2 as SMNVEV (reference sequence). The length of the CDR3 is 16 residues. The CDR3 bases are TGTGCCAGCAGTCCACGACAGGGGGCGCGGTCCTACGAGCAGTACTTC. Translating it yields CASSPRQGARSYEQYF.

The chain couples TRBV2 to TRBJ2-1; D uncertain. The CDR3 covers 13 residues. Deletions cut 3 bases from V and 7 bases from J, with 10 bases between. Germline assignment: CDR1 SNHLY and CDR2 FYNNEI. As DNA, the CDR3 is TGTGCCAGCAGTGAGAACACGATGAATGAGCAGTTCTTC. Its protein is CASSENTMNEQFF.

This chain uses TRBV18 with TRBJ1-5; D gene uncertain. The germline V gene has CDR1 KGHSH and CDR2 LQKENI. V shed 2 bases and J shed 0 bases, with 14 bases lying between them. The CDR3 extends over 17 amino acids. Here the CDR3 DNA reads TGTGCCAGCTCACCAGGGATCCGACTTTATAGCAATCAGCCCCAGCATTTT. Encoded protein: CASSPGIRLYSNQPQHF.

The J gene is TRBJ2-5, the V gene TRBV5-5; 7 bases fit TRBD1. After removal of 0 bases from V and 6 bases from J, the junction contained 8 bases not matched to a gene. Germline loops: CDR1 SGHKS, CDR2 YYEKEE (reference sequence). The CDR3 consists of 15 residues. Written as DNA, the CDR3 is TGTGCCAGCAGCTTGGAACCGGGACAGCGTCAGACCCAGTACTTC. Protein sequence: CASSLEPGQRQTQYF.

This chain uses TRBV9 with TRBJ2-1; possible D gene TRBD2, 5 bases. This CDR3 has 13 residues. In germline, CDR1 is SGDLS, CDR2 YYNGEE. V was clipped by 4 bases and J by 7 bases, with 12 bases between them. The CDR3 DNA reads as TGTGCCAGCAGCTTGTGGACTGGTAATGAGCAGTTCTTC. It specifies CASSLWTGNEQFF. The full variable domain, its missing parts supplied by reference TRBV9 and TRBJ2-1, is DSGVTQTPKHLITATGQRVTLRCSPRSGDLSVYWYQQSLDQGLQFLIQYYNGEERAKGNILERFSAQQFPDLHSELNLSSLELGDSALYFCASSLWTGNEQFFGPGTRLTVL.

The V gene is TRBV7-8, the J gene TRBJ2-3; D is undetermined. The CDR3 is 14 residues long. The ends were cut back, 1 base at V and 4 bases at J, with 9 bases in the middle. Per the germline V gene, CDR1 is SGHVS and CDR2 is FQNEAQ. The CDR3 DNA follows: TGTGCCAGCAGCTTAGTCCCAGGCGCAGATACGCAGTATTTT. This codes for CASSLVPGADTQYF. Using reference TRBV7-8 and TRBJ2-3 for the parts outside the CDR3, the full variable domain is GAGVSQSPRYKVAKRGQDVALRCDPISGHVSLFWYQQALGQGPEFLTYFQNEAQLDKSGLPSDRFFAERPEGSVSTLKIQRTQQEDSAVYLCASSLVPGADTQYFGPGTRLTVL.

This clone showed up just once. V is TRBV6-6 and J is TRBJ1-1, with D unresolved. CDR3 length equals 14 residues. Trimming took off 5 bases at V and 3 bases at J, with 13 bases between the two ends. The germline CDR1 and CDR2 sequences are MNHNY and SVGAGI (reference sequence). The DNA for the CDR3 is TGTGCCAGCAGTCCCACTTGGGGAGACACTGAAGCTTTCTTT. This sequence encodes CASSPTWGDTEAFF.

This rearrangement joins TRBV7-9 to TRBJ2-3; D gene ambiguous. CDR1 and CDR2 from the germline V gene are SEHNR and FQNEAQ (reference sequence). This CDR3 has 15 amino acids. Trimming took 0 bases from V and 0 from J, leaving 7 bases between them. The CDR3 spells CASSLAGYSTDTQYF. The CDR3 nucleotides are TGTGCCAGCAGCTTAGCGGGCTATAGCACAGATACGCAGTATTTT.

V usage is TRBV6-5 and J usage is TRBJ2-7; D may be TRBD2 (5 bases). This CDR3 comprises 14 residues. The V gene lost 4 bases and the J gene lost 5 bases, with 15 bases spanning the gap. The germline V gene has CDR1 MNHEY and CDR2 SVGAGI. CDR3 bases: TGTGCCAGCAGTTCCCCCTTCGGGGTCCACGAGCAGTACTTC. It is translated as CASSSPFGVHEQYF.

Only a few counts were recorded for this clone. The rearrangement joins TRBV5-1 to TRBJ2-3; D is undetermined. This CDR3 region has 14 residues. CDR1 and CDR2 (germline): SGHRS, YFSETQ. V was pared by 7 bases and J by 2 bases, with 14 bases between. In nucleotides, the CDR3 is TGCGCCAGCGGTAGTGACTCAAACACAGATACGCAGTATTTT. Translated, it gives CASGSDSNTDTQYF.

The chain recombines TRBV14 with TRBJ1-2; D unclear. This CDR3 has 13 residues. Per germline, CDR1 SGHDN and CDR2 FVKESK. With 1 base removed from V and 2 bases from J, the gap between germline ends came to 5 bases. CDR3: CASSQGGNYGYTF. DNA for the CDR3: TGTGCCAGCAGCCAAGGGGGAAACTATGGCTACACCTTC. Full variable domain (rest looked up from reference TRBV14 and TRBJ1-2): EAGVTQFPSHSVIEKGQTVTLRCDPISGHDNLYWYRRVMGKEIKFLLHFVKESKQDESGMPNNRFLAERTGGTYSTLKVQPAELEDSGVYFCASSQGGNYGYTFGSGTRLTVV.

The chain has TRBV7-2 and TRBJ2-7, with 9 bases fitting TRBD1. The V gene end was trimmed by 6 bases and the J gene end by 4 bases; junction bases not matched to a gene: 7. The germline gives CDR1 SGHTA, CDR2 FQGNSA. The CDR3 contains 14 residues. CDR3 DNA sequence: TGTGCCAGCAGGGCACAGGGGGCTAGGTACGAGCAGTACTTC. It specifies CASRAQGARYEQYF.

The chain combines TRBV10-3 with TRBJ2-3, with D perhaps TRBD2 (6 bases). V was clipped by 4 bases and J by 6 bases, with 17 bases between them. CDR1 ENHRY and CDR2 SYGVKD come from the germline V gene. This CDR3 contains 15 residues. The CDR3 region is CAISGISGLTDTQYF. CDR3 in DNA: TGTGCCATCAGTGGGATTAGCGGTTTAACGGATACGCAGTATTTT.

The chain joins TRBV9 to TRBJ2-3; D not certain. This CDR3 contains 13 residues. Germline V gene sequence: CDR1 SGDLS, CDR2 YYNGEE. V lost 2 bases and J 4 bases, leaving 8 bases between the germline ends. CDR3 sequence reads: CASSVRYPDTQYF. The CDR3 DNA reads TGTGCCAGCAGCGTCCGATATCCAGATACGCAGTATTTT.

The chain links TRBV6-5 to TRBJ1-2, with a tentative D call TRBD1 (5 bases). Germline V gives CDR1 MNHEY, CDR2 SVGAGI. The V end lost 6 bases, the J end lost 2 bases, and 16 bases lay between the germline ends. The CDR3 loop spans 15 amino acids. The CDR3 sequence: CASSSTGAINYGYTF. For the CDR3, the DNA is TGTGCCAGCAGCAGCACCGGGGCAATCAACTATGGCTACACCTTC.

This clone was seen once. V and J are TRBV13 and TRBJ2-5, with 8 bases matching TRBD2. The CDR3 length is 15 residues. Unmatched junction bases numbered 9, after V lost 4 bases and J lost 5 bases. From germline, CDR1 is PRHDT and CDR2 FYEKMQ (reference sequence). CDR3: CASSSAPGGPETQYF. CDR3 DNA sequence: TGTGCCAGCAGCTCGGCTCCGGGGGGGCCGGAGACCCAGTACTTC.

The chain has TRBV7-3 and TRBJ2-1; 7 nucleotides match TRBD2. V trimming: 6 bases; J trimming: 10 bases; junction bases outside the gene matches: 15. Germline CDR1 and CDR2: SGHTA and FQGTGA. The CDR3 loop spans 15 amino acids. CDR3 loop: CASSSLASGQSEQFF. The CDR3 bases are TGTGCCAGCAGTTCCCTCGCTAGCGGCCAATCGGAGCAGTTCTTC.

This clone was picked up one time. This rearrangement joins TRBV5-6 to TRBJ2-5, with 12 bases matching TRBD2. Germline CDR1 SGHDT, CDR2 YYEEEE. V gave up 4 bases and J gave up 5 bases; unmatched junction bases: 9. CDR3 size: 16 residues. The CDR3, as DNA: TGTGCCAGCAGCGCCCCGACTAGCGGGAGTCAGGAGACCCAGTACTTC. Amino acid sequence: CASSAPTSGSQETQYF.

The chain recombines TRBV30 with TRBJ1-2, with D possibly being TRBD1 (6 bases). The CDR3 is 12 residues long. Trimming took off 2 bases at V and 4 bases at J, with 8 bases between the two ends. Germline V lookup: CDR1 GTSNPN, CDR2 SVGIG (reference sequence). The CDR3 here is CAWSRGAYGYTF. The CDR3 region has the DNA TGTGCCTGGAGTAGGGGGGCCTATGGCTACACCTTC.

This sequence joins TRBV4-3 and TRBJ2-3, with D hard to call. The CDR3 consists of 14 residues. Germline loops: CDR1 LGHNA, CDR2 YSLEER. Trimming pared 0 bases from V and 2 bases from J, leaving 6 bases between. The CDR3 is CASSQDSSTDTQYF. The CDR3 DNA is TGCGCCAGCAGCCAAGATTCGTCCACAGATACGCAGTATTTT.

This clone was counted only a few times. V gene TRBV19 combines with J gene TRBJ2-7, with a possible D match to TRBD1 (6 bases). Germline-derived CDR1 and CDR2 are LNHDA and SQIVND (reference sequence). CDR3 length: 14 residues. With 5 bases removed from V and 2 bases from J, the gap between germline ends came to 13 bases. The chain's CDR3 is CASSYETGAYEQYF. The CDR3 DNA is TGTGCCAGTAGTTACGAGACAGGAGCCTACGAGCAGTACTTC.